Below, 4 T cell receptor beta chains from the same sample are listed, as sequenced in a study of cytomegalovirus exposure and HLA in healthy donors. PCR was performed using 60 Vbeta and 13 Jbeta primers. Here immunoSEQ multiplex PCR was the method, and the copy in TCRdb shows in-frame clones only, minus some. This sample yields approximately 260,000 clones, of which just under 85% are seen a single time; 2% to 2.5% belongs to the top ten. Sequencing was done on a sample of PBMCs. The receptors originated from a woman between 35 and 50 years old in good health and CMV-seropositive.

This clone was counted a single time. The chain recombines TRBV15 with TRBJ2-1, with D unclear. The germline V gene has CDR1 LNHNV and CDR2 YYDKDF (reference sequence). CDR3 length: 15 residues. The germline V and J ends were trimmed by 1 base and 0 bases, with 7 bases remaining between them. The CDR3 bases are TGTGCCACCAGCAGAGTTTATAACTCCTACAATGAGCAGTTCTTC. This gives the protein CATSRVYNSYNEQFF.

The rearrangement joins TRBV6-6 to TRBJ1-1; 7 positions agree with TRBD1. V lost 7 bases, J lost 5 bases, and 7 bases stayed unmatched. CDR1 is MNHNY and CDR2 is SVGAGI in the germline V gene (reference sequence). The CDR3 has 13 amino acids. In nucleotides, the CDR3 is TGTGCCAGCACAACAGGGGTGGTTACTGAAGCTTTCTTT. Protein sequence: CASTTGVVTEAFF.

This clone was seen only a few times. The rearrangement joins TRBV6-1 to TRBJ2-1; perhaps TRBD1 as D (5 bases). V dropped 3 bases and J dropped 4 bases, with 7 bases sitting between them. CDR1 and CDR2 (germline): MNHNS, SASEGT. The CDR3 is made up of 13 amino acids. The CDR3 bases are TGTGCCAGCAGTGATACAGGATACAATGAGCAGTTCTTC. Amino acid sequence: CASSDTGYNEQFF.

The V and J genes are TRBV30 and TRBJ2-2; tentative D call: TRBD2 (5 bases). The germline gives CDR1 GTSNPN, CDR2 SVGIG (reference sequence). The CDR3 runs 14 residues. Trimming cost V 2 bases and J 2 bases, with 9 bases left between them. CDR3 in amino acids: CAWSPRTNTGELFF. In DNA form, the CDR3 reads TGTGCCTGGAGTCCAAGGACTAACACCGGGGAGCTGTTTTTT.